This entry lists 26 T cell receptor beta chains sequenced from one sample in a study of blood T cells in healthy people across ages (dated by TCRdb to between 2014 and 2017). To prepare the library, 5' RACE was applied. The sequencing machine was an Illumina HiSeq 2500. A second PCR of about 6 to 12 cycles was run with a J-beta primer mix and a sample-barcoded 5' primer. TCRdb trimmed public reads at Q25 via fastp, called clones via MiXCR and kept in-frame beta chains. Every distinct CDR3 protein forms one entry, paired with its most common genes and DNA. For this sample the table gives about 1.4 million distinct CDR3 sequences, of which 59% were detected only once. The ten largest clones represent 6.5% to 8.5% of the sample. The specimen sequenced was blood. The receptors were sampled from a man between 18 and 35 years old in good health.

This clonotype has a handful of counts. The rearrangement joins TRBV29-1 to TRBJ2-7, with D uncertain. The CDR3 spans 13 residues. Germline V lookup: CDR1 SQVTM, CDR2 ANQGSEA. The V end was cut by 0 bases, the J end by 4 bases, with 10 bases between. The CDR3 sequence is CSVEDPRIYEQYF. The CDR3 DNA reads as TGCAGCGTTGAAGATCCCAGGATTTACGAGCAGTACTTC.

The chain combines TRBV20-1 with TRBJ1-2; D call uncertain. The CDR3 runs 12 residues. V was clipped by 0 bases and J by 9 bases, with 11 bases between them. Per the germline V gene, CDR1 is DFQATT and CDR2 is SNEGSKA (reference sequence). The CDR3 sequence is CSARDETHRYTF. CDR3 nucleotides: TGCAGTGCTAGAGATGAGACGCACCGCTACACCTTC.

The rearrangement links TRBV7-9 to TRBJ1-1; D is unclear. V lost 6 bases and J lost 2, with 13 bases in between. In germline, CDR1 is SEHNR, CDR2 FQNEAQ (reference sequence). This CDR3 contains 14 residues. The CDR3 reads CASRSQLLNTEAFF. The CDR3 DNA follows: TGTGCCAGCAGATCACAGCTTCTCAACACTGAAGCTTTCTTT.

The chain uses TRBV7-9 and TRBJ2-4; 8 nucleotides agree with TRBD1. J was trimmed by 1 base and V by 5 bases; bases with no gene match: 16. The germline CDR1 and CDR2 sequences are SEHNR and FQNEAQ (reference sequence). This CDR3 contains 19 residues. The CDR3 protein is CASSLPTGDEGRAKNIQYF. The CDR3 coding sequence is TGTGCCAGCAGCCTCCCGACAGGGGATGAGGGTAGGGCCAAAAACATTCAGTACTTC.

The chain links TRBV6-2 or TRBV6-3 to TRBJ2-5, with D possibly matching TRBD1 (7 bases). V shed 6 bases and J shed 11 bases, with 22 bases lying between them. CDR1 MNHEY and CDR2 SVGEGT come from the germline V gene. CDR3 length: 14 amino acids. Written as DNA, the CDR3 is TGTGCCAGCAGGTTACTACAGGGGAGGAATGAGCAGTACTTC. The encoded protein is CASRLLQGRNEQYF.

This chain uses TRBV7-2 with TRBJ2-1; 9 nucleotides align to TRBD2. CDR1 and CDR2 (germline): SGHTA, FQGNSA. The V gene end was trimmed by 3 bases and the J gene end by 1 base; junction bases not matched to a gene: 13. The CDR3 loop spans 19 amino acids. The CDR3 protein is CASSFRFYSSGESYNEQFF. The CDR3 nucleotides read TGTGCCAGCAGCTTCCGCTTCTATTCTAGCGGGGAATCCTACAATGAGCAGTTCTTC.

This clonotype turned up a few times. The V gene is TRBV6-5, the J gene TRBJ2-1; the match to TRBD2 covers 8 bases. V trimming: 2 bases; J trimming: 3 bases; junction bases outside the gene matches: 6. This CDR3 spans 16 amino acids. CDR1 is MNHEY and CDR2 is SVGAGI in the germline V gene. Here the CDR3 reads CASSYGAGAHYNEQFF. The CDR3 coding sequence is TGTGCCAGCAGTTACGGAGCGGGAGCCCACTACAATGAGCAGTTCTTC.

In this sample, this clonotype turned up a few times. This chain connects TRBV20-1 to TRBJ1-2, with D possibly being TRBD1 (5 bases). Trimming cost V 2 bases and J 4 bases, with 11 bases left between them. The germline V gene has CDR1 DFQATT and CDR2 SNEGSKA (reference sequence). This CDR3 comprises 13 residues. The CDR3 reads CSARNQGLYGYTF. The CDR3 nucleotides read TGCAGTGCTAGAAATCAGGGACTCTATGGCTACACCTTC.

This rearrangement joins TRBV29-1 to TRBJ1-2; the D gene is possibly TRBD1 (6 bases). V lost 7 bases and J lost 8, with 20 bases in between. The germline V gene has CDR1 SQVTM and CDR2 ANQGSEA. The CDR3 runs 13 residues. CDR3 amino acids: CSGGGGDSWGYTF. The CDR3 coding sequence is TGCAGCGGAGGGGGAGGGGACTCCTGGGGCTACACCTTC. Filled out from reference TRBV29-1 and TRBJ1-2, the complete variable domain reads SAVISQKPSRDICQRGTSLTIQCQVDSQVTMMFWYRQQPGQSLTLIATANQGSEATYESGFVIDKFPISRPNLTFSTLTVSNMSPEDSSIYLCSGGGGDSWGYTFGSGTRLTVV.

This clonotype was picked up a small number of times. The chain recombines TRBV5-1 with TRBJ2-1; 11 nucleotides align to TRBD2. Germline loops: CDR1 SGHRS, CDR2 YFSETQ. This CDR3 contains 16 residues. J was trimmed by 8 bases and V by 3 bases; bases with no gene match: 10. CDR3 nucleotide sequence: TGCGCCAGCAGCTCTACCGGGACTAGCGGAGACTATGAGCAGTTCTTC. Its translation is CASSSTGTSGDYEQFF.

This clonotype showed up just a few times. The chain links TRBV15 to TRBJ2-3; TRBD2 matches 10 bases. The CDR3 is made up of 15 amino acids. J was trimmed by 1 base and V by 4 bases; bases with no gene match: 2. Per the germline V gene, CDR1 is LNHNV and CDR2 is YYDKDF (reference sequence). The CDR3 sequence: CATSKGLAGTDTQYF. CDR3 bases: TGTGCCACCAGCAAAGGACTAGCGGGCACAGATACGCAGTATTTT.

This rearrangement joins TRBV12-3 or TRBV12-4 to TRBJ2-1, with 12 bases aligning to TRBD2. This CDR3 comprises 14 residues. V trimming: 10 bases; J trimming: 9 bases; junction bases outside the gene matches: 10. The CDR3 DNA follows: TGTGCCACCTGTCTAGCGGGGGGGCCTAGTGAGCAGTTCTTC. Its protein is CATCLAGGPSEQFF.

This clonotype was found a few times. The J gene is TRBJ1-1, the V gene TRBV7-2; tentative D call: TRBD1 (5 bases). Germline V lookup: CDR1 SGHTA, CDR2 FQGNSA. V was trimmed by 5 bases and J by 2 bases, leaving 12 bases between them. This CDR3 contains 14 residues. CDR3: CASSPGKANTEAFF. CDR3 in DNA: TGTGCCAGCAGCCCAGGGAAGGCTAACACTGAAGCTTTCTTT.

J is TRBJ1-4 and V is TRBV4-3; 7 bases are shared with TRBD1. The CDR3 spans 15 residues. Unmatched junction bases numbered 5, after V lost 0 bases and J lost 7 bases. The germline CDR1 and CDR2 sequences are LGHNA and YSLEER. CDR3 loop: CASSQDRGRSEKLFF. The CDR3 bases are TGCGCCAGCAGCCAAGATAGGGGGCGAAGTGAAAAACTGTTTTTT.

This chain connects TRBV11-2 to TRBJ1-6, with unresolved D. Per the germline V gene, CDR1 is SGHAT and CDR2 is FQNNGV. V dropped 5 bases and J dropped 8 bases, with 10 bases sitting between them. This CDR3 comprises 13 residues. Here the CDR3 DNA reads TGTGCCAGCAGCCCCCTAAGATATTCACCCCTCCACTTT. Translation: CASSPLRYSPLHF.

This chain links TRBV5-6 with TRBJ1-2; tentative D call: TRBD1 (6 bases). The CDR3 contains 13 residues. The germline V gene has CDR1 SGHDT and CDR2 YYEEEE. V was clipped by 3 bases and J by 8 bases, with 14 bases between them. CDR3 amino acids: CASSSGHFDGYTF. As DNA, the CDR3 is TGTGCCAGCAGCTCGGGACATTTTGACGGCTACACCTTC.

In this sample, this clonotype turned up many times. The chain is built from TRBV29-1 and TRBJ2-5; D may be TRBD2 (6 bases). Trimming cost V 4 bases and J 4 bases, with 10 bases left between them. The CDR3 contains 12 residues. Germline V lookup: CDR1 SQVTM, CDR2 ANQGSEA. CDR3 DNA sequence: TGCAGCGTTGGTAGGGGAGGAGAGACCCAGTACTTC. This gives the protein CSVGRGGETQYF.

This clonotype was found a few times. The V and J genes are TRBV12-3 or TRBV12-4 and TRBJ1-2; D not resolved. This CDR3 contains 13 residues. Trimming removed 3 bases at V and 3 bases at J, with 8 bases between. CDR3 sequence: CASSFRSHYGYTF. The CDR3 region has the DNA TGTGCCAGCAGTTTTAGGTCCCACTATGGCTACACCTTC.

J is TRBJ2-7 and V is TRBV20-1, with 14 bases that match TRBD2. The CDR3 spans 17 residues. After removal of 5 bases from V and 4 bases from J, the junction contained 13 bases not matched to a gene. Germline V gene data show CDR1 as DFQATT and CDR2 as SNEGSKA (reference sequence). CDR3 DNA sequence: TGCAGTGCTGTAGGACTAGCGGGAGGCCTCTGGGGGTACGAGCAGTACTTC. Translation gives CSAVGLAGGLWGYEQYF.

The chain links TRBV28 to TRBJ1-1, with D tentatively TRBD1 (6 bases). Trimming took 7 bases from V and 1 from J, leaving 19 bases between them. The CDR3 contains 16 residues. Germline CDR1 and CDR2: MDHEN and SYDVKM. The CDR3, as DNA: TGTGCCAGCACCCTCGGGGGGCAGGCGAGGAACACTGAAGCTTTCTTT. Translated, it gives CASTLGGQARNTEAFF.

V gene TRBV2 combines with J gene TRBJ2-4; the D is unclear. The CDR3 runs to 14 residues. V was shortened by 6 bases and J by 3 bases, with 12 bases between the two germline ends. The germline V gene has CDR1 SNHLY and CDR2 FYNNEI. CDR3 sequence reads: CASSVDSGKNIQYF. CDR3 nucleotides: TGTGCCAGCAGCGTTGACTCGGGCAAAAACATTCAGTACTTC. The variable domain in full, with the rest retrieved from reference TRBV2 and TRBJ2-4, is EPEVTQTPSHQVTQMGQEVILRCVPISNHLYFYWYRQILGQKVEFLVSFYNNEISEKSEIFDDQFSVERPDGSNFTLKIRSTKLEDSAMYFCASSVDSGKNIQYFGAGTRLSVL.

The chain employs TRBV4-2 and TRBJ1-1; a weak D match, TRBD1 (5 bases). V was clipped by 0 bases and J by 6 bases, with 11 bases between them. This CDR3 has 14 residues. Germline CDR1 and CDR2: LGHNA and YNFKEQ. CDR3 protein: CASSQETGIPEAFF. CDR3 DNA: TGTGCCAGCAGCCAAGAAACAGGTATACCTGAAGCTTTCTTT.

The table lists this clonotype with a few counts. V usage is TRBV11-2 and J usage is TRBJ2-7; D ambiguous. Germline V gene lookup returns CDR1 SGHAT and CDR2 FQNNGV. The V gene lost 0 bases and the J gene lost 5 bases, with 14 bases spanning the gap. CDR3 length: 15 amino acids. The CDR3 reads CASSLEASSGHEQYF. CDR3 nucleotide sequence: TGTGCCAGCAGCTTAGAGGCCAGCTCTGGTCACGAGCAGTACTTC.

J is TRBJ2-7 and V is TRBV7-9; D gene ambiguous. Trimming shortened V by 2 bases and J by 3 bases, and 11 bases separated the two germline ends. The CDR3 sequence is 14 residues long. Germline V CDR1 and CDR2: SEHNR, FQNEAQ (reference sequence). DNA for the CDR3: TGTGCCAGCAGCTTAAGGACGAAAAACTACGAGCAGTACTTC. Amino acid sequence: CASSLRTKNYEQYF.

This chain uses TRBV12-3 or TRBV12-4 with TRBJ1-4; D is unclear. The CDR3 is made up of 16 amino acids. The V end was cut by 6 bases, the J end by 7 bases, with 21 bases between. This chain's CDR3 is CASSLLQWEASEKLFF. The CDR3 DNA reads TGTGCCAGCAGCCTCCTACAGTGGGAAGCTAGTGAAAAACTGTTTTTT.

V and J are TRBV24-1 and TRBJ1-1; D is perhaps TRBD1 (5 bases). The CDR3 totals 13 residues. CDR1 KGHDR and CDR2 SFDVKD come from the germline V gene. V lost 2 bases and J 11 bases, leaving 14 bases between the germline ends. CDR3 DNA sequence: TGTGCCACCAGTGATTCCCTGGGACTCGGGGCTTTCTTT. The encoded protein is CATSDSLGLGAFF.